The 14 T cell receptor beta chains below all came from one sample that was sequenced in a study of lymphopenia after photon versus proton radiotherapy. Produced via immunoSEQ multiplex PCR; TCRdb's table is partial and in-frame only. The table lists some 76,000 clones, under 95% of them singletons. The sequencing used peripheral blood, collected from a patient treated with photon-based radiotherapy. The source of these receptors is a woman aged 40 to 49 with cholangiocarcinoma.

J is TRBJ2-3 and V is TRBV7-6; 8 bases match TRBD2. The trim removed 3 bases at V and 3 bases at J, leaving 2 bases unmatched. This CDR3 contains 14 residues. CDR1 and CDR2 (germline): SGHVS, FNYEAQ. DNA for the CDR3: TGTGCCAGCAGCTTGGGACTAGGAACAGATACGCAGTATTTT. Protein: CASSLGLGTDTQYF.

CDR3 nucleotide sequence: TGCAGCGTTGCAACAGGGGGGAGTGAAGCTTTCTTT. This translates into CSVATGGSEAFF. This rearrangement joins TRBV29-1 to TRBJ1-1; 8 nucleotides line up with TRBD1. With V trimmed by 4 bases and J by 7 bases, 5 bases remained unmatched. Germline V gives CDR1 SQVTM, CDR2 ANQGSEA. This CDR3 spans 12 amino acids.

The rearrangement links TRBV2 to TRBJ1-1; 12 nucleotides line up with TRBD1. Germline CDR1 reads SNHLY; CDR2 reads FYNNEI. J gave up 3 bases and V 6 bases, and 5 bases lay outside the gene matches. The CDR3 has 15 residues. Written as DNA, the CDR3 is TGTGCCAGCAGCGGGACAGGGGGCGCTTACACTGAAGCTTTCTTT. Its protein is CASSGTGGAYTEAFF.

The chain recombines TRBV11-2 with TRBJ1-2; possibly TRBD1 for D (5 bases). This CDR3 spans 15 amino acids. V shed 5 bases and J shed 3 bases, with 16 bases lying between them. Germline V gives CDR1 SGHAT, CDR2 FQNNGV. The CDR3 coding sequence is TGTGCCAGCAGCCTCTCCCAGGGACGGTACTATGGCTACACCTTC. As protein: CASSLSQGRYYGYTF.

The CDR3 nucleotides read TGTGCCAGCAGCTTAATGACAAGGGCTGAGCAGTTCTTC. Amino acid sequence: CASSLMTRAEQFF. The genes are TRBV7-3 and TRBJ2-1; D ambiguous. Deletions cut 1 base from V and 9 bases from J, with 10 bases between. This CDR3 contains 13 residues. Per the germline V gene, CDR1 is SGHTA and CDR2 is FQGTGA.

The CDR3 region is CASSLGSGVTREAFF. The CDR3 DNA sequence: TGCGCCAGCAGCTTGGGGTCCGGGGTCACGCGCGAAGCTTTCTTT. The gene calls are TRBV5-1 and TRBJ1-1; no definite D call. The CDR3 extends over 15 amino acids. The V gene lost 0 bases and the J gene lost 8 bases, with 17 bases spanning the gap. Germline V gene data show CDR1 as SGHRS and CDR2 as YFSETQ.

The V gene is TRBV28, the J gene TRBJ2-7; the D gene is possibly TRBD2 (6 bases). Germline V CDR1 and CDR2: MDHEN, SYDVKM. The CDR3 has 15 amino acids. Between the trimmed V and J ends, which lost 2 bases and 2 bases, there was a span of 13 bases. CDR3 amino acids: CASSLRPGETYEQYF. The DNA of the CDR3 is TGTGCCAGCAGTTTACGACCGGGAGAAACCTACGAGCAGTACTTC. Drawing the rest from reference TRBV28 and TRBJ2-7, the complete variable domain is DVKVTQSSRYLVKRTGEKVFLECVQDMDHENMFWYRQDPGLGLRLIYFSYDVKMKEKGDIPEGYSVSREKKERFSLILESASTNQTSMYLCASSLRPGETYEQYFGPGTRLTVT.

The chain links TRBV27 to TRBJ1-5; D is possibly TRBD1 (5 bases). Trimming cost V 5 bases and J 6 bases, with 20 bases left between them. The CDR3 length is 16 residues. CDR1 and CDR2 (germline): MNHEY, SMNVEV (reference sequence). The CDR3 protein is CASSTLRGEAGQPQHF. As DNA, the CDR3 is TGTGCCAGCAGTACGCTCCGGGGGGAAGCGGGTCAGCCCCAGCATTTT.

The count of this clone is one. The gene calls are TRBV7-9 and TRBJ2-3, with 7 bases matching TRBD2. V lost 1 base, J lost 0 bases, and 4 bases stayed unmatched. CDR1 and CDR2 (germline): SEHNR, FQNEAQ (reference sequence). This CDR3 has 16 amino acids. Written as DNA, the CDR3 is TGTGCCAGCAGCTTAGGTTTGGGGGGGAGCACAGATACGCAGTATTTT. This encodes CASSLGLGGSTDTQYF.

This chain uses TRBV11-2 with TRBJ1-1; D call uncertain. The CDR3 consists of 12 residues. In germline, CDR1 is SGHAT, CDR2 FQNNGV. The germline V and J ends were trimmed by 10 bases and 8 bases, with 17 bases remaining between them. The CDR3 loop reads CATSGWDNEAFF. The CDR3 nucleotides are TGTGCCACCTCCGGTTGGGATAACGAAGCTTTCTTT.

V and J are TRBV29-1 and TRBJ1-4; 9 bases are shared with TRBD1. This CDR3 has 15 residues. J gave up 4 bases and V 1 base, and 4 bases lay outside the gene matches. Germline-derived CDR1 and CDR2 are SQVTM and ANQGSEA. The CDR3 loop is CSVEGGTGINEKLFF. CDR3 sequence (DNA): TGCAGCGTTGAAGGCGGGACAGGGATTAATGAAAAACTGTTTTTT.

This sequence joins TRBV5-1 and TRBJ2-2; D possibly corresponds to TRBD2 (5 bases). CDR3 length equals 17 residues. CDR1 SGHRS and CDR2 YFSETQ come from the germline V gene. Trimming stripped 3 bases from V and 4 bases from J, with 19 bases between. CDR3 loop: CASSSYSASRATGELFF. The CDR3 region has the DNA TGCGCCAGCAGCTCCTATAGCGCTTCCCGCGCCACCGGGGAGCTGTTTTTT. The whole variable domain, remainder taken from reference TRBV5-1 and TRBJ2-2, is KAGVTQTPRYLIKTRGQQVTLSCSPISGHRSVSWYQQTPGQGLQFLFEYFSETQRNKGNFPGRFSGRQFSNSRSEMNVSTLELGDSALYLCASSSYSASRATGELFFGEGSRLTVL.

This chain uses TRBV10-1 with TRBJ2-5; weak D call: TRBD2 (7 bases). V was pared by 2 bases and J by 5 bases, with 15 bases between. Per germline, CDR1 WNHNN and CDR2 SYGVQD (reference sequence). The CDR3 has 15 amino acids. The CDR3 spells CASSESNREGETQYF. The DNA of the CDR3 is TGCGCCAGCAGTGAGAGCAACAGGGAGGGGGAGACCCAGTACTTC.

This chain connects TRBV2 to TRBJ1-4; the D is unclear. The CDR3 covers 15 residues. With 2 bases removed from V and 4 bases from J, the gap between germline ends came to 11 bases. Germline lookup yields CDR1 SNHLY and CDR2 FYNNEI. CDR3 protein: CASSESGDRNEKLFF. Here the CDR3 DNA reads TGTGCCAGCAGTGAATCCGGTGACCGTAATGAAAAACTGTTTTTT.